The clone carrying this T cell receptor beta chain has a count of ten or more. Its specificity is not known. This sample was taken from a study of T-cell reconstitution after alpha-beta-depleted transplantation in children. Study findings and constraints: Where alpha-beta T cells came from about two months after transplant was reportedly several hundred expanded graft clones. Certain patients had high TCRbeta diversity at day 60, and it came from recipient T cells and thymic progenitors that survived.

Using unique molecular identifiers, the investigators prepared the TCRbeta library. TCRdb recomputed calls from the PCR reads with MiXCR, one row per CDR3 protein. The sample has under 850,000 distinct CDR3 sequences; approximately 14% are singletons. CDR3 length: 12 amino acids. Trimming pared 11 bases from V and 10 bases from J, leaving 17 bases between. Germline CDR1 and CDR2: KGHDR and SFDVKD. The sequenced sample was PBMCs, obtained before TCRalphabeta/CD19-depleted stem cell transplant. This clonotype originated in a girl aged 2 to 9 with congenital amegakaryocytic thrombocytopenia, due to receive a stem cell transplant. The J gene is TRBJ1-5, the V gene TRBV24-1, with TRBD1 as a possible D gene (5 bases). In DNA form, the CDR3 reads TGTGCCAGCTCACTGGGGCCTGAACCCCAGCATTTT. It encodes CASSLGPEPQHF.